The subject of this entry is one T cell receptor (beta chain). This clone was picked up a small number of times. Its binding antigen is unknown. There are no base qualities to consult, and no much larger clone falls within one base. From the cysteine through the phenylalanine, the CDR3 covers 13 amino acids. The kept DNA is CDR3 alone, 39 bases in frame from the first base. V was cut back by 0 bases and J by 0 bases, leaving a gap of 3 bases between them. CDR1 GTSNPN and CDR2 SVGIG are derived from the germline V gene (reference sequence). The immunoSEQ Assay, a bias-controlled multiplex PCR, was used to amplify TCRbeta CDR3 regions from genomic DNA. In the source study's methods: Nucleated cell counts per sample were estimated from amplification of reference gene primers within the assay. Sequence reads were collapsed and filtered to measure the absolute abundance of every unique TCRbeta CDR3 rearrangement. For each sample, productive Simpson clonality was calculated as the square root of Simpson's diversity index over productive rearrangements. TCRdb mirrors the immuneACCESS table, restricted to in-frame sequences. Some clones are absent from its copies; in checked studies, under half trace to an unresolved V gene, and the reason for the others is unknown. V and J calls and clone size are those listed in that table; D and trimming were worked out from the DNA. Here the sample has 150,000 or so clones; around 88% occur a single time. The top ten hold over 4.5% of the sample.

The sample is drawn from a study of blood T cell repertoires in COVID-19 (dated by TCRdb to the early 2020s). Turning to the overall study: The collaborator samples originated in the United States, Italy and Spain and spanned the acute and convalescent phases of COVID-19. The prospective study material was composed of cDNA or gDNA derived from T cells, B-cell-depleted T cells, or PBMCs. Deeply sampled blood TCRbeta repertoires from subjects exposed to, actively infected with, or recovered from COVID-19 were included in the dataset. The repertoires were released in a freely available public database intended as a resource for research on the immune response to SARS-CoV-2. Samples were obtained from the ongoing ImmuneRACE study (first 160 participants) and from 1,000 to 1,500 subjects provided by 6 global collaborators. A de-identified subject ID, COVID-19 status, age in years and sex were almost always included in the sample metadata. Where available, HLA class I and class II types were obtained from metadata supplied by the sample provider rather than from assay-based typing. The research as a whole found: How much clinical and demographic metadata was included differed by source and by participant, and the metadata was provided uncurated.

Whole blood was collected in K2EDTA tubes by collaborating institutions according to the institutions' own protocols. For TCRbeta analysis, collaborators shipped samples as frozen whole blood, isolated PBMCs, or DNA extracted from either of those sample types. The chain is encoded by TRBV30 joined to TRBJ2-1, with the D gene uncertain. The sequence derives from a human donor in a cohort sampled during active COVID-19. Sequencing input: peripheral blood. The nucleotide sequence is TGTGCCTGGAGTGTTATCTCCTACAATGAGCAGTTCTTC. Translated, it gives CAWSVISYNEQFF.